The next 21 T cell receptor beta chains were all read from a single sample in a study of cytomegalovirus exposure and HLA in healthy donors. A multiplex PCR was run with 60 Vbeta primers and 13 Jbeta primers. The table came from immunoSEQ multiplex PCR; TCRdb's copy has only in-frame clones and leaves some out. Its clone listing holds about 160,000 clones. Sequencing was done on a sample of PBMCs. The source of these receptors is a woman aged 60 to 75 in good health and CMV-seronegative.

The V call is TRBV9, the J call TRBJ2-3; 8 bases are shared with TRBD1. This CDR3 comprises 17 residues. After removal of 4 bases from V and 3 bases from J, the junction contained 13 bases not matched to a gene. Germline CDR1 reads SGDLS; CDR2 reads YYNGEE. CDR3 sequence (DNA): TGTGCCAGCAGCTCGAACAGGGGGTTGAGGTGGACAGATACGCAGTATTTT. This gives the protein CASSSNRGLRWTDTQYF. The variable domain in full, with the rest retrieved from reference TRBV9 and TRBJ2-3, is DSGVTQTPKHLITATGQRVTLRCSPRSGDLSVYWYQQSLDQGLQFLIQYYNGEERAKGNILERFSAQQFPDLHSELNLSSLELGDSALYFCASSSNRGLRWTDTQYFGPGTRLTVL.

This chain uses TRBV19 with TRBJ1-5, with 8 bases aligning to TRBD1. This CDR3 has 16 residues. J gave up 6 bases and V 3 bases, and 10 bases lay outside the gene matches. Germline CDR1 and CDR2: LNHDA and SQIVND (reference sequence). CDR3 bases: TGTGCCAGTAGTATGATGGACAGGGCTGGATTTCAGCCCCAGCATTTT. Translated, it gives CASSMMDRAGFQPQHF.

The CDR3 is CASSARLYSGANVLTF. CDR3 bases: TGTGCCAGCAGCGCCCGACTTTACTCTGGGGCCAACGTCCTGACTTTC. The rearrangement uses TRBV9 and TRBJ2-6; unclear D gene. The V gene's germline CDR1 is SGDLS and CDR2 YYNGEE. Trimming removed 3 bases from V and 0 bases from J, with 10 bases in between. This CDR3 is built from 16 residues.

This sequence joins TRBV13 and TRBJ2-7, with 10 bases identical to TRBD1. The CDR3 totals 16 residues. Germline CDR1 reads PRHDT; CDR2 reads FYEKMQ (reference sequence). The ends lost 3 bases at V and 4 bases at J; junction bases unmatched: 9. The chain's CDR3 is CASSFRDRGHRYEQYF. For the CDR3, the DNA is TGTGCCAGCAGCTTCCGCGACAGGGGGCATAGGTACGAGCAGTACTTC.

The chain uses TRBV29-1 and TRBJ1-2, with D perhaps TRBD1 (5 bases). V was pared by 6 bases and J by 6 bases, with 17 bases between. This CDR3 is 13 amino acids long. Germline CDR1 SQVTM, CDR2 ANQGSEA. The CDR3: CSVVGEGSDGYTF. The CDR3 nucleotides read TGCAGCGTCGTGGGGGAGGGATCGGATGGCTACACCTTC.

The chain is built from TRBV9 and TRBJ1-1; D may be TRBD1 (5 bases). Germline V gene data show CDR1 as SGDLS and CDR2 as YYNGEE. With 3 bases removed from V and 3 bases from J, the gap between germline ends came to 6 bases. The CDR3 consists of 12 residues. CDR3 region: CASSGGDTEAFF. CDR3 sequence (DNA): TGTGCCAGCAGCGGGGGGGACACTGAAGCTTTCTTT.

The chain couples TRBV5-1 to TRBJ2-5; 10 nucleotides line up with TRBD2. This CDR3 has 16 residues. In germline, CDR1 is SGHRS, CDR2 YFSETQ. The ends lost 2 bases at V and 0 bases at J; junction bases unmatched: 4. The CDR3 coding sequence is TGCGCCAGCAGCTTCGTAGCGGGGGGCAACCAAGAGACCCAGTACTTC. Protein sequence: CASSFVAGGNQETQYF.

This chain's CDR3 is CASSEWGTGTGATPNQPQHF. Written as DNA, the CDR3 is TGTGCCAGCAGTGAATGGGGCACTGGTACGGGTGCGACACCCAATCAGCCCCAGCATTTT. V is TRBV6-1 and J is TRBJ1-5, with a tentative D call TRBD1 (5 bases). Trimming removed 2 bases at V and 3 bases at J, with 26 bases between. The germline V gene has CDR1 MNHNS and CDR2 SASEGT. This CDR3 is built from 20 residues.

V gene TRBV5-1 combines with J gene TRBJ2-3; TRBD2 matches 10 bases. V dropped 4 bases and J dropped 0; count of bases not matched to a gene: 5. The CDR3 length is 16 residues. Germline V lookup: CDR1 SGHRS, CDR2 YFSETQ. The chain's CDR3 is CASSKAGGGSTDTQYF. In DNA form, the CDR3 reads TGCGCCAGCAGCAAAGCGGGAGGGGGTAGCACAGATACGCAGTATTTT.

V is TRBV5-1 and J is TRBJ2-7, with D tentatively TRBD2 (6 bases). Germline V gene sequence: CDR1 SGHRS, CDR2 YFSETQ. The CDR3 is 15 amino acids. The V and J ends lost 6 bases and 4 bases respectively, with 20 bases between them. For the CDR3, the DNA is TGCGCCAGCAAAAGCCTCGCGGGGCAGGTTTACGAGCAGTACTTC. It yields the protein CASKSLAGQVYEQYF.

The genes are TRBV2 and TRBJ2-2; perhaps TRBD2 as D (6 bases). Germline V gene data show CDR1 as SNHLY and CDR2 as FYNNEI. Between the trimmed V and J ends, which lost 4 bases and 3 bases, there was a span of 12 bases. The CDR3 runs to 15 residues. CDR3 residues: CASSVQAGYTGELFF. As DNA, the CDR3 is TGTGCCAGCAGTGTGCAAGCGGGCTACACCGGGGAGCTGTTTTTT.

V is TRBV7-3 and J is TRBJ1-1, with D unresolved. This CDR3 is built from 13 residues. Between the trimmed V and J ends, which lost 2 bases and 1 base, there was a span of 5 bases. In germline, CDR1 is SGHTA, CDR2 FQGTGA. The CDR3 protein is CASSLWANTEAFF. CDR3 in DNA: TGTGCCAGCAGCTTATGGGCGAACACTGAAGCTTTCTTT.

CDR3 bases: TGTGCCACCAGCAGAGGGGGACAGAACACTGAAGCTTTCTTT. This codes for CATSRGGQNTEAFF. The chain has TRBV15 and TRBJ1-1; the D gene is possibly TRBD1 (6 bases). In germline, CDR1 is LNHNV, CDR2 YYDKDF (reference sequence). The length of the CDR3 is 14 residues. The V and J ends lost 1 base and 1 base respectively, with 7 bases between them.

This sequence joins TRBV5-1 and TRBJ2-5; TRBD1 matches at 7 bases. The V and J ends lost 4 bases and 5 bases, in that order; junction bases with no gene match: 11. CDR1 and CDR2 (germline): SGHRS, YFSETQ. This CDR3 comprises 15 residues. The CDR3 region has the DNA TGCGCCAGCAGCGATAAAAGGACAGGCGGGGAGACCCAGTACTTC. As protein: CASSDKRTGGETQYF.

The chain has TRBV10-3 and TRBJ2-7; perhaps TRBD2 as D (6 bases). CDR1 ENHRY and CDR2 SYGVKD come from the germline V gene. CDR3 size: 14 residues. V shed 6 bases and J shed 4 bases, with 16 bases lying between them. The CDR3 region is CAISPKSGSYEQYF. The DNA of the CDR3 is TGTGCCATCAGCCCCAAAAGCGGGTCATACGAGCAGTACTTC.

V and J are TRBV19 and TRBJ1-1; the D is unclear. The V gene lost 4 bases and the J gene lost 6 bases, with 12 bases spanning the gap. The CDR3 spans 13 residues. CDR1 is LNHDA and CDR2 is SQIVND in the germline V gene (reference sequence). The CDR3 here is CASSSLYWSEAFF. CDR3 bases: TGTGCCAGTAGTAGCCTGTACTGGTCTGAAGCTTTCTTT.

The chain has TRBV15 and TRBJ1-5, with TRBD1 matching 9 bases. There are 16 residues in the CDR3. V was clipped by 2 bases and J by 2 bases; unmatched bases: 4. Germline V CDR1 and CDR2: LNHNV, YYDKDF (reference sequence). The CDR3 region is CATSRNRDRGNQPQHF. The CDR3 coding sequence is TGTGCCACCAGCAGAAACCGGGACAGGGGCAATCAGCCCCAGCATTTT.

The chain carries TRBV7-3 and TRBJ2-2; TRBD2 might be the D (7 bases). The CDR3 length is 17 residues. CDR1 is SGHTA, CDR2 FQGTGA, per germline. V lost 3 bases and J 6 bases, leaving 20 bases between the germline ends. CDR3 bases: TGTGCCAGCAGCTTGCCACCTTGGGGAGGGGGAGCCGGGGAGCTGTTTTTT. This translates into CASSLPPWGGGAGELFF.

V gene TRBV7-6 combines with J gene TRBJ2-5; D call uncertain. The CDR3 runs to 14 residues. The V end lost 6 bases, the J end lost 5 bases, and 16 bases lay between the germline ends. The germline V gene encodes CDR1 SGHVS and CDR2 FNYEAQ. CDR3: CASRLMEFWETQYF. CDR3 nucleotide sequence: TGTGCCAGCAGATTAATGGAGTTTTGGGAGACCCAGTACTTC.

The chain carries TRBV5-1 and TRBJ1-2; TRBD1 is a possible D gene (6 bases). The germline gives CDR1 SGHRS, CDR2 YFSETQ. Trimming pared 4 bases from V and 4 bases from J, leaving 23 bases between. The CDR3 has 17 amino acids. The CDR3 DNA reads TGCGCCAGCAGCCTCCGAGCGGGGGCGGCGCCGGCCTATGGCTACACCTTC. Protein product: CASSLRAGAAPAYGYTF.

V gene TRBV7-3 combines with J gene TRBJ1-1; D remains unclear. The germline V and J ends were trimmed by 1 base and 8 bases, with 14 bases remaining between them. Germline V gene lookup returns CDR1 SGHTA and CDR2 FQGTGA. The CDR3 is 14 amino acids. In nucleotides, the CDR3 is TGTGCCAGCAGCTTAAACTGGGCGGGGTCGGAAGCTTTCTTT. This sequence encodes CASSLNWAGSEAFF. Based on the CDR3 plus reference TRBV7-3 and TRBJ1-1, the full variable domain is GAGVSQTPSNKVTEKGKYVELRCDPISGHTALYWYRQSLGQGPEFLIYFQGTGAADDSGLPNDRFFAVRPEGSVSTLKIQRTERGDSAVYLCASSLNWAGSEAFFGQGTRLTVV.